This T cell receptor (beta chain) was identified in a study of blood T cell repertoires in COVID-19. Study-level background: Specimens from acute and convalescent COVID-19 originated in the United States, Italy and Spain.

In the study's own analysis: Amplification with reference gene primers provided the estimates of nucleated cell counts. Method: immunoSEQ multiplex PCR; TCRdb's copy keeps in-frame clones and lacks some. That table furnishes V, J and clone size, whereas the DNA furnished D and trimming. The profile shows about 370,000 clones, 89% of them singletons. During active infection, Seattle patients enrolled and were then monitored through disease. CDR3 length equals 13 residues. V gave up 0 bases and J gave up 7 bases, with 10 bases separating them. CDR1 is SGHRS and CDR2 is YFSETQ in the germline V gene. Specimen: peripheral blood. This chain joins TRBV5-1 and TRBJ1-1; the D is unclear. This sequence originates from a woman in her thirties with COVID-19, enrolled during active disease. CDR3 DNA: TGCGCCAGCAGCTTGGAGGTCCAGGTTGAAGCTTTCTTT. It is translated as CASSLEVQVEAFF. Together with reference TRBV5-1 and TRBJ1-1, the CDR3 gives the full variable domain: KAGVTQTPRYLIKTRGQQVTLSCSPISGHRSVSWYQQTPGQGLQFLFEYFSETQRNKGNFPGRFSGRQFSNSRSEMNVSTLELGDSALYLCASSLEVQVEAFFGQGTRLTVV.